This TCR beta chain was captured in a study of blood T cell repertoires in COVID-19. Overall study: The origin of the acute and convalescent COVID-19 samples was the United States, Italy and Spain. PBMCs, B-cell-depleted T cells, or T cells were the source of the cDNA or gDNA that made up the material.

The V gene's germline CDR1 is SNHLY and CDR2 FYNNEI. The CDR3 consists of 14 residues. J gave up 4 bases and V 6 bases, and 8 bases lay outside the gene matches. Original methodology: Estimation of nucleated cell counts was performed using reference gene primer amplification. The data were produced by immunoSEQ multiplex PCR, yet TCRdb's version contains in-frame clones alone and is incomplete. The DNA was the basis for D and trimming; V, J and clone size are from that table. The sample has fewer than 20,000 clones; approximately 86% are singletons. The sequence was collected from a human donor in a cohort sampled during active COVID-19. The donor label of this sample is uncertain. Sequencing was carried out using peripheral blood. V and J are TRBV2 and TRBJ2-5, with 7 bases aligning to TRBD2. The CDR3 loop reads CASRGGSGAETQYF. In DNA, the CDR3 is TGTGCCAGCAGGGGCGGGAGCGGGGCAGAGACCCAGTACTTC.